The clone carrying this TCR beta chain was found a few times. This record belongs to a study of blood T cell repertoires in COVID-19. Study-wide context: There were acute and convalescent COVID-19 samples, and they came from the United States, Italy and Spain.

TCRdb's copy holds only in-frame clones and misses some; the assay was immunoSEQ multiplex PCR. The table lists some 47,000 clones, around 88% of them singletons. V was clipped by 4 bases and J by 4 bases; unmatched bases: 9. CDR3 length: 18 residues. Germline V gene data show CDR1 as SGHDN and CDR2 as FVKESK. Sample: peripheral blood. The genes are TRBV14 and TRBJ2-1; 14 bases map to TRBD2. This receptor was identified in a woman aged 60-75 years with acute or convalescent COVID-19. Here the CDR3 reads CASSLGLAGVGGYNEQFF. The CDR3 DNA follows: TGTGCCAGCAGCCTGGGACTAGCGGGAGTGGGGGGATACAATGAGCAGTTCTTC.